This TCR beta chain originates from a study of tumor and adjacent non-tumor tissue in lung cancer. The template was RNA from unsorted bulk tissue. Three rounds of nested PCR, following a modified ARM-PCR protocol, produced the TCRbeta library. TCRdb re-called the multiplex PCR reads with MiXCR, one entry per CDR3 protein. The data hold 110,000 or so distinct CDR3 sequences, with 60% to 80% observed a single time. The CDR3 is 15 residues long. From germline, CDR1 is SGHNT and CDR2 YENEEA. Remarks on this clonotype: Germline is not matched at one junction end, which may reflect a read error.

The chain has TRBV11-3 and TRBJ2-7; maybe TRBD1 (6 bases). The source material was lung tumor tissue. This TCR came from a woman aged 55-69 years with non-small cell lung cancer. For the CDR3, the DNA is TGCGCCAGCAGCTTACGGGCAGGGGTCTCATACGAGCAGCACTTC. Its translation: CASSLRAGVSYEQHF.